Presented here are 10 T cell receptor beta chains from one specimen sequenced in a study of a mutant IDH1 vaccine in newly diagnosed glioma. The protocol was immunoSEQ multiplex PCR, while the TCRdb copy is restricted to in-frame clones and leaves out a portion. The sample contains around 50,000 clones, approximately 90% of which appear only once. Antigen specificity for these receptors is unknown. Noted time point: week 35, safety follow-up. What each vaccine dose contained was 300 ug of mutant IDH1 20-mer peptide, accompanied by topical imiquimod. This material consisted of PBMCs, taken from a glioma patient whose treatment included an IDH1 peptide vaccine. The receptors stem from a woman in her thirties or forties with glioma.

The chain combines TRBV15 with TRBJ1-2; unclear D gene. The CDR3 sequence is 13 residues long. The V end lost 1 base, the J end lost 3 bases, and 6 bases lay between the germline ends. The germline V gene encodes CDR1 LNHNV and CDR2 YYDKDF (reference sequence). The CDR3 bases are TGTGCCACCAGCAGAGGACGGGACTATGGCTACACCTTC. Translation gives CATSRGRDYGYTF.

The chain uses TRBV4-1 and TRBJ1-4; D might be TRBD1 (5 bases). CDR1 is MGHRA, CDR2 YSYEKL, per germline. V lost 4 bases, J lost 7 bases, and 22 bases lay in between. CDR3 length: 17 amino acids. The CDR3 region has the DNA TGCGCCAGCAGCCCCCAGCATGGCATAGGGGCTGGTGAAAAACTGTTTTTT. Amino acids: CASSPQHGIGAGEKLFF.

V usage is TRBV6-1 and J usage is TRBJ2-7; TRBD1 matches 7 bases. CDR1 and CDR2 (germline): MNHNS, SASEGT. V lost 9 bases to trimming and J lost 7 bases; unmatched junction nucleotides: 15. The length of the CDR3 is 14 residues. The CDR3: CASVVRTGWREQYF. The CDR3 DNA reads TGTGCCAGTGTAGTAAGGACAGGCTGGAGGGAGCAGTACTTC.

This chain connects TRBV5-5 to TRBJ2-5; possibly TRBD1 for D (6 bases). V gave up 2 bases and J gave up 2 bases, with 10 bases separating them. This CDR3 is built from 14 residues. Germline V gives CDR1 SGHKS, CDR2 YYEKEE (reference sequence). The CDR3 nucleotides are TGTGCCAGCAGCTTCCCGGGGACACAAGAGACCCAGTACTTC. This translates into CASSFPGTQETQYF.

This clone was recorded only once. The chain joins TRBV27 to TRBJ2-3; a possible D gene is TRBD2 (5 bases). The CDR3 spans 16 residues. The germline gives CDR1 MNHEY, CDR2 SMNVEV (reference sequence). Deletions cut 6 bases from V and 2 bases from J, with 18 bases between. The DNA of the CDR3 is TGTGCCAGCAGGCCTCGGAGCGGCTCCGACACAGATACGCAGTATTTT. It encodes CASRPRSGSDTDTQYF.

This rearrangement joins TRBV6-1 to TRBJ1-4; TRBD1 might be the D (5 bases). The CDR3 runs to 14 residues. V was trimmed by 3 bases and J by 7 bases, leaving 12 bases between them. The V gene's germline CDR1 is MNHNS and CDR2 SASEGT. CDR3 DNA: TGTGCCAGCAGTGACGGGGGAATGGGTGAAAAACTGTTTTTT. As protein: CASSDGGMGEKLFF.

The chain uses TRBV27 and TRBJ2-1; 8 bases agree with TRBD2. This CDR3 region has 15 residues. J gave up 4 bases and V 3 bases, and 5 bases lay outside the gene matches. Germline CDR1 MNHEY, CDR2 SMNVEV (reference sequence). CDR3 bases: TGTGCCAGCAGTTTTGGACTAGCCTCATACAATGAGCAGTTCTTC. Amino acids: CASSFGLASYNEQFF.

The V call is TRBV15, the J call TRBJ1-1, with D tentatively TRBD1 (5 bases). Trimming stripped 1 base from V and 0 bases from J, with 18 bases between. Germline V gene lookup returns CDR1 LNHNV and CDR2 YYDKDF (reference sequence). This CDR3 comprises 18 residues. CDR3 nucleotides: TGTGCCACCAGCAGAGGCTCGGGGGGTGGTGGAATGAACACTGAAGCTTTCTTT. It yields the protein CATSRGSGGGGMNTEAFF. Variable domain in full (rest from reference TRBV15 and TRBJ1-1): DAMVIQNPRYQVTQFGKPVTLSCSQTLNHNVMYWYQQKSSQAPKLLFHYYDKDFNNEADTPDNFQSRRPNTSFCFLDIRSPGLGDTAMYLCATSRGSGGGGMNTEAFFGQGTRLTVV.

The rearrangement joins TRBV7-9 to TRBJ2-1; 9 bases map to TRBD2. J gave up 4 bases and V 5 bases, and 12 bases lay outside the gene matches. Germline V gives CDR1 SEHNR, CDR2 FQNEAQ (reference sequence). The CDR3 is 17 residues long. CDR3 nucleotide sequence: TGTGCCAGCAGCCCGCCGATGCGGGAGGGCCCTTACAATGAGCAGTTCTTC. It translates to CASSPPMREGPYNEQFF.

The chain combines TRBV5-1 with TRBJ1-4; D gene uncertain. The CDR3 is made up of 14 amino acids. Trimming took off 1 base at V and 3 bases at J, with 7 bases between the two ends. Germline lookup yields CDR1 SGHRS and CDR2 YFSETQ. The CDR3 protein is CASSLKGSNEKLFF. Here the CDR3 DNA reads TGCGCCAGCAGCTTGAAGGGTTCTAATGAAAAACTGTTTTTT. Drawing the rest from reference TRBV5-1 and TRBJ1-4, the complete variable domain is KAGVTQTPRYLIKTRGQQVTLSCSPISGHRSVSWYQQTPGQGLQFLFEYFSETQRNKGNFPGRFSGRQFSNSRSEMNVSTLELGDSALYLCASSLKGSNEKLFFGSGTQLSVL.